This T cell receptor beta chain was observed in a study of blood T cells in healthy people across ages. Whole-study context: Template switching retrieved approximately one barcoded beta molecule for each two T cells.

V was clipped by 0 bases and J by 4 bases, with 6 bases between them. The V gene's germline CDR1 is LNHNV and CDR2 YYDKDF (reference sequence). This CDR3 comprises 13 residues. With a J-beta primer mix and a sample-barcoded 5' primer, a second PCR ran about 6 to 11 cycles. TCRdb redid the calling of the 5' RACE reads with MiXCR, one entry per CDR3 protein. The sample records some 560,000 distinct CDR3 sequences, roughly a quarter being singletons. This clonotype was seen more than once but under ten times. These data were also filed under a second study, of T cells of mothers and their children.

Sequenced: blood. This clonotype originated in a boy under 10 years old in good health. The V and J genes are TRBV15 and TRBJ1-2, with unresolved D. CDR3 DNA sequence: TGTGCCACCAGCAGAGATTTCGGCTATGGCTACACCTTC. This translates into CATSRDFGYGYTF.